This record looks at one TCR beta chain sequence and its context. Its binding antigen is unknown. Base qualities are not at hand, and no much larger clone is one base apart. Reading from cysteine to phenylalanine, the CDR3 counts 13 amino acids. Solely the CDR3 DNA is kept, with 39 bases framed from the first base. Reading the germline V gene gives CDR1 SNHLY and CDR2 FYNNEI. V was cut back by 6 bases and J by 5 bases, leaving a gap of 13 bases between them. This sample stems from a study of blood T cell repertoires in COVID-19 (dated by TCRdb to 2020 to 2022). Background on the whole study: Samples covering the acute and convalescent phases of COVID-19 were provided by collaborators in the United States, Italy and Spain. Samples came from the ongoing ImmuneRACE study (first 160 participants) plus 1,254 subjects from 6 global collaborators. The repertoires were released in a freely available public database intended as a resource for research on the immune response to SARS-CoV-2. A de-identified subject ID, COVID-19 status, age in years and sex were almost always included in the sample metadata. The material from the prospective study consisted of cDNA or gDNA derived from T cells, B-cell-depleted T cells, or PBMCs. The dataset comprised deeply sampled blood TCRbeta repertoires from subjects exposed to, actively infected with, or recovered from COVID-19. Where available, HLA class I and class II types were obtained from metadata supplied by the sample provider rather than from assay-based typing. General study outcomes and caveats: Clinical and demographic metadata were provided uncurated, with the amount varying by source and participant.

The immunoSEQ Assay, a bias-controlled multiplex PCR, was used to amplify TCRbeta CDR3 regions from genomic DNA. As for how the authors treated the data: The number of nucleated cells in each sample was estimated by amplification of reference gene primers within the assay. To quantify the absolute abundance of each unique TCRbeta CDR3 rearrangement, sequence reads were collapsed and filtered. For each sample, productive Simpson clonality was calculated by taking the square root of Simpson's diversity index across productive rearrangements. TCRdb provides this immuneACCESS table in a form limited to in-frame rearrangements. Some clones are lacking; in checked studies, under half of them reflect an unresolved V gene, and why the rest are absent is not known. Clone size and the V and J calls come from that table; the DNA yielded D and trimming. This sample holds around 450,000 clones; about 89% were observed only once. 4.3% of the sample rests with the top ten.

Collaborating institutions collected whole blood in K2EDTA tubes following their own protocols. For TCRbeta analysis, collaborator samples were shipped as frozen whole blood, as isolated PBMCs, or as DNA extracted from either sample type. The chain uses TRBV2 and TRBJ1-1; the D region possibly corresponds to TRBD1 (5 bases align). This sequence originates from a woman in her 30s with acute or convalescent COVID-19. The specimen was peripheral blood. The DNA is as follows: TGTGCCAGCAGAGAAAGGGGAAGGACTGAAGCTTTCTTT. This gives the protein CASRERGRTEAFF.